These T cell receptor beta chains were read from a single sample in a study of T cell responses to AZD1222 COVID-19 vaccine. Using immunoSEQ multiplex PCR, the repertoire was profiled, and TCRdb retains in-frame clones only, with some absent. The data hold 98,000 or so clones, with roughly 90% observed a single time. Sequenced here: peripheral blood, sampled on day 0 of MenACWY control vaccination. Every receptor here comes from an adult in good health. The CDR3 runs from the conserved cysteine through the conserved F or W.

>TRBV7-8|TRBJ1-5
CASSLLPVGERNQPQHF
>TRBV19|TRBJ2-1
CASSISLGNEQFF
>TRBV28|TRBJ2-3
CASSLADTQYF
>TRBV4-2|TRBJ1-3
CASSQDLQLLSGNTIYF
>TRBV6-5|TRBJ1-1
CASSPSGNTEAFF
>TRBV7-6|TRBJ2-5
CASSLTHQETQYF
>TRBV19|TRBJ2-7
CASSMGQGTTYEQYF
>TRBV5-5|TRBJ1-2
CASSLALNGEDGYTF
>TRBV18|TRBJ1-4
CASSPPGQGGEKLFF
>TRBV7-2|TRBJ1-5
CASSLQENQPQHF
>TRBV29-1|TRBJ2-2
CSAPGDTGELFF
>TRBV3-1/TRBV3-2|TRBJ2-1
CASSQGGASLFF
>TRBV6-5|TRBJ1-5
CASSSGSQGSQPQHF
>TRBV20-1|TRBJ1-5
CSASDDRNQPQHF
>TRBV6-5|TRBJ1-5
CASSYYGQGVDQPQHF
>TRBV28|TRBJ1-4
CASSFGDGVGKLFF
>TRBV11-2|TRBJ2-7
CASSLAHPGTYEQYF
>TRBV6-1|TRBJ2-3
CASSDLDRGRADTQYF
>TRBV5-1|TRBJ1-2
CASGAGTANYGYTF
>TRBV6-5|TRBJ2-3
CASSTYRDSGDTQYF
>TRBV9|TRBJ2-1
CASSVGTSGEGEQFF
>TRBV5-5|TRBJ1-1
CASSSQGADTEAFF
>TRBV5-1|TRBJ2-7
CASSLAGGHYEQYF
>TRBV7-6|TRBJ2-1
CASSPTSGSYNEQFF
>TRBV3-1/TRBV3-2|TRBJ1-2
CASRVQGTYGYTF
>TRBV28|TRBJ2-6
CASRRRTASGANVLTF
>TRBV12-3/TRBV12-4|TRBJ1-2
CASGRGGHGYTF
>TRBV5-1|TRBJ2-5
CASSLAGRNQETQYF
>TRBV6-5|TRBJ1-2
CASRRAGEYYGYTF
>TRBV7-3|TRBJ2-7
CASSFNRGGHEQYF
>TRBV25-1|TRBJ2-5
CASSESNPRETQYF
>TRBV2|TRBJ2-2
CASSEFGGADTGELFF
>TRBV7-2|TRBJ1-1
CASSAPGRGYTEAFF
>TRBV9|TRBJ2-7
CASSVVGTGYEQYF
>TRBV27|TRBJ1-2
CASSEKTGGVNGYTF
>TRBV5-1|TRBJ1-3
CASSGDGNSGNTIYF
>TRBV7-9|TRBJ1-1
CASSLSQATEAFF
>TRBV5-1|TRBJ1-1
CASSLYSRTTNTEAFF
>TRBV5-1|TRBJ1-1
CASSWDYRESTEAFF
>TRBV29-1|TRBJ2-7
CSVEAGSYEQYF
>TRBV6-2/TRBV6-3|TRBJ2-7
CASSYNSADQQTYEQYF
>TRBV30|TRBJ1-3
CAWSRTGLTGNTIYF
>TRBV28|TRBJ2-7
CASSLPNEGTAYEQYF